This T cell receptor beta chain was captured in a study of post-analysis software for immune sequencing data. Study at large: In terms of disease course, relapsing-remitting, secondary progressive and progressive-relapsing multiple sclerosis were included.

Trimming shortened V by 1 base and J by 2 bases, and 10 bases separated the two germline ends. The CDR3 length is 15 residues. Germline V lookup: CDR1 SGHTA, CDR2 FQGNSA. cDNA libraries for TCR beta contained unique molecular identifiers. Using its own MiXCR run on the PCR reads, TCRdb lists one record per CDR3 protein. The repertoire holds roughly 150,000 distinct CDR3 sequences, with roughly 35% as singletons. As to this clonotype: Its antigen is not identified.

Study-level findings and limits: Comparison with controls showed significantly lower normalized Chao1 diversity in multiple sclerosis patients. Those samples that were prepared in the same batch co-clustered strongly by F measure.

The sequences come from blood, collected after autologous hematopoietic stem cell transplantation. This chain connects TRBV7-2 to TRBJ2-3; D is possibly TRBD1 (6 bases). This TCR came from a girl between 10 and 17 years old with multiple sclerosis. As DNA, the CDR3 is TGTGCCAGCAGCTTAGGTGGGGGCCACACAGATACGCAGTATTTT. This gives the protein CASSLGGGHTDTQYF.